A selection of T cell receptor beta chains follows, all from one sample in a study of T cells in Graves' hyperthyroidism and ophthalmopathy. TCRdb used MiXCR to reprocess the multiplex PCR reads, holding one entry per CDR3 protein. This repertoire shows about 52,000 distinct CDR3 sequences, about half found once; its top ten account for approximately 9.1%. The sample comprised blood. These receptors all come from a woman aged 45 to 65 with Graves' ophthalmopathy. Both conserved end residues are part of each CDR3. Fields, in order: D gene, J gene, V gene, clone size, CDR3 protein, CDR3 DNA. The D gene is left open where the match is weak. Some rows have no size entry. The others give once, few or many, or a class for an expanded clone.

>TRBD2|TRBJ2-3|TRBV29-1|.
CSVVSSGVWDTQYF
TGCAGCGTTGTGAGTAGCGGGGTGTGGGATACGCAGTATTTT
>TRBD1|TRBJ2-3|TRBV9|.
CASSAAPGQGPDTQYF
TGTGCCAGCAGCGCAGCCCCGGGACAGGGGCCAGATACGCAGTATTTT
>TRBD1|TRBJ2-2|TRBV6-2/TRBV6-3|many
CASSNPGTVTGELFF
TGTGCCAGCAGCAATCCCGGGACAGTAACCGGGGAGCTGTTTTTT
>TRBD1|TRBJ1-2|TRBV2|.
CASNGASGTAPGYTF
TGTGCCAGCAATGGGGCTAGCGGGACAGCCCCTGGCTACACCTTC
>.|TRBJ1-1|TRBV7-9|many
CASSLDQGALTEAFF
TGTGCCAGCAGCTTAGACCAAGGGGCCCTCACTGAAGCTTTCTTT
>TRBD2|TRBJ2-1|TRBV19|many
CASSIRSGISNEQFF
TGTGCCAGTAGTATTAGGAGCGGGATATCGAATGAGCAGTTCTTC
>TRBD1|TRBJ1-5|TRBV9|.
CASSARTGVSQPQHF
TGTGCCAGCAGCGCCCGGACAGGGGTGTCTCAGCCCCAGCATTTT
>.|TRBJ2-7|TRBV19|.
CASSPQGLPYEQYF
TGTGCCAGTAGTCCCCAGGGACTCCCCTACGAGCAGTATTTC
>.|TRBJ2-1|TRBV20-1|many
CSARDLGGAPYNEQFF
TGCAGTGCTAGAGATCTGGGGGGAGCCCCCTACAATGAGCAGTTCTTC
>TRBD2|TRBJ2-7|TRBV25-1|.
CASSDPGTSSEVYEQYF
TGTGCCAGCAGTGACCCGGGGACTAGCTCAGAGGTCTACGAGCAGTACTTC
>.|TRBJ1-2|TRBV6-6|many
CASRLQGTEGYTF
TGTGCCAGCAGGCTACAGGGTACGGAGGGCTACACCTTC
>.|TRBJ1-2|TRBV24-1|.
CATRDSSGSGYTF
TGTGCCACCAGAGACTCTTCAGGGTCGGGCTACACCTTC
>.|TRBJ2-7|TRBV29-1|once
CSAYEQYF
TGCAGCGCCTACGAGCAGTACTTC
>.|TRBJ1-5|TRBV11-2|many
CASSLVGGTSNQPQHF
TGTGCCAGCAGCTTAGTGGGGGGGACTAGCAATCAGCCCCAGCATTTT
>TRBD2|TRBJ2-5|TRBV27|many
CASSLWGGETQYF
TGTGCCAGCAGTTTATGGGGGGGAGAGACCCAGTACTTC
>.|TRBJ2-3|TRBV2|.
CASSAVLGTQYF
TGTGCCAGCAGTGCGGTCCTTGGTACGCAGTATTTT
>.|TRBJ2-5|TRBV9|.
CASSRPGREETQYF
TGTGCCAGCTCACGTCCCGGAAGGGAAGAGACCCAGTACTTC